This T cell receptor beta chain was profiled in a study of graft-versus-host responses after intestinal transplantation. For the study at large: Isolated intestinal, liver-intestinal, or multivisceral transplants were what recipients had. Every one of the recipients received anti-thymocyte globulin induction and afterwards took tacrolimus and steroids for around 3 years.

The germline gives CDR1 GTSNPN, CDR2 SVGIG (reference sequence). This CDR3 contains 13 residues. V lost 0 bases to trimming and J lost 8 bases, with 11 bases between them. Clones were sequenced by immunoSEQ multiplex PCR, and TCRdb holds only the in-frame ones, with some missing. The profile shows approximately 110,000 clones, 90% to 95% of them singletons. The study, taken as a whole, reports: The marrow of recipients harbored GvH clones, and ileum or blood showed some of them first.

This clone was counted a single time. Its antigen is not identified. The input for sequencing was unstimulated CD8+ T cells sorted from spleen or lymph node cells, taken before transplant. The chain joins TRBV30 to TRBJ2-1; D might be TRBD2 (6 bases). This receptor was identified in a human donor who was the organ donor for an intestinal transplant. In DNA, the CDR3 is TGTGCCTGGAGTGTAGACCCTAGCGATGAGCAGTTCTTC. Its translation is CAWSVDPSDEQFF.